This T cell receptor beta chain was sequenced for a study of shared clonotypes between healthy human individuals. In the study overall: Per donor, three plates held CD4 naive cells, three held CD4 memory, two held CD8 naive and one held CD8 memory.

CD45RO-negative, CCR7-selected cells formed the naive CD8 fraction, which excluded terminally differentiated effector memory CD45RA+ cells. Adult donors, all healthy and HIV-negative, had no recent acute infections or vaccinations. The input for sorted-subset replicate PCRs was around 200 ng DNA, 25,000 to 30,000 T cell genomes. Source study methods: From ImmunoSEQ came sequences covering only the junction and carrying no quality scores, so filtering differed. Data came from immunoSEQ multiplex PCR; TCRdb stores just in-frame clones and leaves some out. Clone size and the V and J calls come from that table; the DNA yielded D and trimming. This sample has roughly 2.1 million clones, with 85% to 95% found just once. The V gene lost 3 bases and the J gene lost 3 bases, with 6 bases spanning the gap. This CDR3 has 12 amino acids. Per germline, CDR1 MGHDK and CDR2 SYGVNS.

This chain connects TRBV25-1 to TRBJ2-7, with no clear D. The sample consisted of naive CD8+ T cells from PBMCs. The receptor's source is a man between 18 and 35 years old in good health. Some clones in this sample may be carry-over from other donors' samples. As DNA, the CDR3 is TGTGCCAGCAGTGACAGATTCTACGAGCAGTACTTC. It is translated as CASSDRFYEQYF.